Shown below are 30 T cell receptor beta chains from a single sample sequenced in a study of T cell repertoires in cytomegalovirus infection. TCRdb called the reads again in MiXCR, with one record for every CDR3 protein. The sample shows 150,000 to 200,000 distinct CDR3 sequences, roughly 28% of them seen only once. The material sequenced was PBMCs. The receptors originated from a human donor in good health (CMV status not recorded). Some clones in this sample may be carry-over from other donors' samples.

V is TRBV9 and J is TRBJ1-1, with D maybe TRBD1 (6 bases). Deletions cut 0 bases from V and 3 bases from J, with 9 bases between. CDR1 is SGDLS, CDR2 YYNGEE, per germline. This CDR3 region has 14 residues. In DNA form, the CDR3 reads TGTGCCAGCAGCGTAGCAGGGGCGGACACTGAAGCTTTCTTT. Protein sequence: CASSVAGADTEAFF.

This clonotype was recorded a few times. The gene calls are TRBV6-5 and TRBJ2-7, with 7 bases matching TRBD1. Germline assignment: CDR1 MNHEY and CDR2 SVGAGI. Trimming at V came to 5 bases and at J to 5 bases, leaving 15 bases not matched to a gene. This CDR3 is built from 16 residues. The chain's CDR3 is CASSPTGSSIWNEQYF. CDR3 DNA sequence: TGTGCCAGCAGTCCGACAGGGAGCTCAATCTGGAACGAGCAGTACTTC.

J is TRBJ2-5 and V is TRBV11-1; the D is unclear. Trimming shortened V by 5 bases and J by 2 bases, and 9 bases separated the two germline ends. The CDR3 has 13 amino acids. The germline V gene has CDR1 SGHAT and CDR2 FQDESV (reference sequence). The CDR3 DNA reads as TGTGCCAGCAGCCTCTTTCAGCAAGAGACCCAGTACTTC. Translation gives CASSLFQQETQYF.

This chain links TRBV20-1 with TRBJ2-1, with TRBD2 matching 10 bases. This CDR3 has 15 residues. V dropped 2 bases and J dropped 4; count of bases not matched to a gene: 5. Germline V CDR1 and CDR2: DFQATT, SNEGSKA (reference sequence). The CDR3 spells CSARSGTSVYNEQFF. The CDR3 DNA reads as TGCAGTGCTAGATCCGGGACTAGCGTGTACAATGAGCAGTTCTTC.

The V call is TRBV2, the J call TRBJ2-1; 7 nucleotides agree with TRBD2. Unmatched junction bases numbered 15, after V lost 4 bases and J lost 0 bases. The CDR3 loop spans 19 amino acids. Germline V lookup: CDR1 SNHLY, CDR2 FYNNEI. CDR3 sequence reads: CASSVRAVVRGSSYNEQFF. DNA for the CDR3: TGTGCCAGCAGTGTGCGAGCTGTGGTGCGGGGGAGCTCCTACAATGAGCAGTTCTTC.

The rearrangement uses TRBV4-3 and TRBJ1-4; D possibly corresponds to TRBD1 (6 bases). The CDR3 runs 15 residues. Germline assignment: CDR1 LGHNA and CDR2 YSLEER. The ends were cut back, 0 bases at V and 7 bases at J, with 12 bases in the middle. The CDR3 loop reads CASSQDRGRGEKLFF. DNA for the CDR3: TGCGCCAGCAGCCAAGACAGGGGCAGGGGTGAAAAACTGTTTTTT.

CDR3 bases: TGTGCCAGCAGTTATGGGGCCACCGGGGAGCTGTTTTTT. This encodes CASSYGATGELFF. The V gene is TRBV6-6, the J gene TRBJ2-2; perhaps TRBD1 as D (5 bases). Germline V gene data show CDR1 as MNHNY and CDR2 as SVGAGI (reference sequence). The CDR3 has 13 amino acids. V gave up 3 bases and J gave up 4 bases, with 6 bases separating them.

This clonotype appeared many times. The chain is built from TRBV7-2 and TRBJ1-2, with no clear D. Germline assignment: CDR1 SGHTA and CDR2 FQGNSA. This CDR3 has 13 residues. Trimming took 6 bases from V and 4 from J, leaving 12 bases between them. Here the CDR3 DNA reads TGTGCCAGCAGTTCCCGGTCACCCTATGGCTACACCTTC. This codes for CASSSRSPYGYTF.

Points on this clonotype: At one end the junction does not follow the germline gene, possibly because of a read error. J is TRBJ2-2 and V is TRBV7-2, with TRBD2 matching 12 bases. The CDR3 runs to 18 residues. CDR1 is SGHTA, CDR2 FQGNSA, per germline. This CDR3 reads CASSSRGLAGGNSGELFF. The DNA of the CDR3 is TGTGCCAGCAGCTCCCGTGGGCTAGCGGGGGGGAACAGCGGGGAGCTGTTTTTT.

V and J are TRBV12-3 or TRBV12-4 and TRBJ1-3; possible D gene TRBD1, 5 bases. CDR3 length: 16 residues. V lost 5 bases to trimming and J lost 0 bases, with 14 bases between them. CDR3 nucleotides: TGTGCCAGCAGTCTCGGGACCTTTGTCTCTGGAAACACCATATATTTT. Residues: CASSLGTFVSGNTIYF.

This clonotype was counted only a few times. V is TRBV2 and J is TRBJ2-6; the D gene is possibly TRBD1 (6 bases). Germline V gene sequence: CDR1 SNHLY, CDR2 FYNNEI. V lost 6 bases and J lost 0, with 18 bases in between. The CDR3 runs 18 residues. The CDR3 bases are TGTGCCAGCAGCAACATGTGGGGGCCTCCCTCTGGGGCCAACGTCCTGACTTTC. Amino acid sequence: CASSNMWGPPSGANVLTF.

This clonotype was seen repeatedly, ten times or more. The V and J genes are TRBV7-8 and TRBJ2-1; a weak D match, TRBD1 (6 bases). This CDR3 has 16 amino acids. CDR1 and CDR2 (germline): SGHVS, FQNEAQ. V was shortened by 4 bases and J by 2 bases, with 15 bases between the two germline ends. The CDR3 DNA reads TGTGCCAGCAGCTCTTACAGGGCCGAGACCTACAATGAGCAGTTCTTC. Amino acids: CASSSYRAETYNEQFF.

The chain couples TRBV14 to TRBJ1-4, with D possibly matching TRBD1 (6 bases). The germline V gene encodes CDR1 SGHDN and CDR2 FVKESK. The CDR3 runs to 14 residues. V dropped 1 base and J dropped 4 bases, with 7 bases sitting between them. The CDR3 spells CASSQAQGNEKLFF. In DNA form, the CDR3 reads TGTGCCAGCAGCCAAGCACAGGGTAATGAAAAACTGTTTTTT.

This clonotype was counted between two and nine times. DNA of the CDR3: TGTGCCAGCAGCCCGACAGGGATTAACTATGGCTACACCTTC. Amino acids: CASSPTGINYGYTF. The V and J genes are TRBV7-3 and TRBJ1-2; 7 bases align to TRBD1. Germline V gene data show CDR1 as SGHTA and CDR2 as FQGTGA. J lost 1 base, V lost 5 bases, and 4 bases had no gene match. The length of the CDR3 is 14 residues.

The J gene is TRBJ2-2, the V gene TRBV2, with D tentatively TRBD1 (5 bases). Germline V gene sequence: CDR1 SNHLY, CDR2 FYNNEI. V lost 6 bases to trimming and J lost 1 base, with 9 bases between them. This CDR3 has 14 residues. This CDR3 reads CASRARGNTGELFF. Written as DNA, the CDR3 is TGTGCCAGCAGGGCTAGGGGGAACACCGGGGAGCTGTTTTTT.

This clonotype was observed many times. The chain couples TRBV7-2 to TRBJ2-3; D not resolved. Germline-derived CDR1 and CDR2 are SGHTA and FQGNSA. Deletions cut 10 bases from V and 3 bases from J, with 20 bases between. This CDR3 has 15 amino acids. The CDR3 region has the DNA TGTGCCACCGCCCCCCAGGCGTCTGTTACAGATACGCAGTATTTT. The encoded protein is CATAPQASVTDTQYF.

The chain links TRBV7-2 to TRBJ1-2, with a possible D match to TRBD1 (5 bases). The CDR3 consists of 14 residues. Germline V gene data show CDR1 as SGHTA and CDR2 as FQGNSA. V was cut by 5 bases and J by 1 base, with 11 bases left in between. The CDR3 sequence is CASSAGPNNYGYTF. CDR3 in DNA: TGTGCCAGCAGCGCGGGGCCGAATAACTATGGCTACACCTTC.

There are a few counts of this clonotype. V is TRBV19 and J is TRBJ2-3; TRBD1 or TRBD2 may be the D gene (5 bases each). The V end lost 5 bases, the J end lost 7 bases, and 10 bases lay between the germline ends. The CDR3 is 12 amino acids. CDR1 and CDR2 from the germline V gene are LNHDA and SQIVND (reference sequence). The CDR3 nucleotides read TGTGCCAGTAGTGAGGGGTCGAATACGCAGTATTTT. Its translation is CASSEGSNTQYF.

This clonotype has a count of ten or more. The chain links TRBV7-2 to TRBJ2-7; 7 bases are a match to TRBD1. The trim removed 3 bases at V and 4 bases at J, leaving 9 bases unmatched. Germline CDR1 and CDR2: SGHTA and FQGNSA. The CDR3 has 15 amino acids. The CDR3 is CASSLTPTGKYEQYF. The DNA of the CDR3 is TGTGCCAGCAGCTTGACCCCGACAGGGAAATACGAGCAGTACTTC.

This clonotype came up a few times. The CDR3 coding sequence is TGTGCCAGCAGCCTCAGCGGGAGGTCGGCCAGTCACTCCTACGAGCAGTACTTC. Its protein is CASSLSGRSASHSYEQYF. V is TRBV7-9 and J is TRBJ2-7; 9 bases align to TRBD2. Trimming at V came to 5 bases and at J to 0 bases, leaving 14 bases not matched to a gene. Germline loops: CDR1 SEHNR, CDR2 FQNEAQ (reference sequence). The CDR3 has 18 amino acids.

The V gene is TRBV7-3, the J gene TRBJ2-3; tentatively, D is TRBD2 (6 bases). Germline CDR1 SGHTA, CDR2 FQGTGA. The CDR3 totals 14 residues. Trimming left V 2 bases short and J 5 bases short, with 11 bases between. DNA of the CDR3: TGTGCCAGCAGCTTATCGGGGGTTGAAGATACGCAGTATTTT. Translated, it gives CASSLSGVEDTQYF.

This clonotype has at least ten counts. The chain links TRBV7-9 to TRBJ2-7, with D unclear. CDR1 is SEHNR, CDR2 FQNEAQ, per germline (reference sequence). The V end lost 4 bases, the J end lost 7 bases, and 5 bases lay between the germline ends. The CDR3 has 10 amino acids. The DNA of the CDR3 is TGTGCCAGCAGCTCCTTTGAGCAGTACTTC. Residues: CASSSFEQYF.

The rearrangement joins TRBV2 to TRBJ2-1; no definite D call. V was clipped by 5 bases and J by 4 bases, with 12 bases between them. CDR3 size: 14 residues. Germline V gene sequence: CDR1 SNHLY, CDR2 FYNNEI. This chain's CDR3 is CASSPEPTYNEQFF. As DNA, the CDR3 is TGTGCCAGCAGTCCCGAACCCACATACAATGAGCAGTTCTTC. Full variable domain (missing parts from reference TRBV2 and TRBJ2-1): EPEVTQTPSHQVTQMGQEVILRCVPISNHLYFYWYRQILGQKVEFLVSFYNNEISEKSEIFDDQFSVERPDGSNFTLKIRSTKLEDSAMYFCASSPEPTYNEQFFGPGTRLTVL.

This clonotype showed up many times. The chain is built from TRBV7-9 and TRBJ2-1; D is possibly TRBD2 (5 bases). Trimming took 9 bases from V and 1 from J, leaving 16 bases between them. CDR1 is SEHNR, CDR2 FQNEAQ, per germline (reference sequence). This CDR3 is built from 15 residues. CDR3: CASSGVLESYNEQFF. The CDR3 coding sequence is TGTGCCAGTTCCGGGGTCCTAGAATCCTACAATGAGCAGTTCTTC.

This clonotype has only a few counts. The chain has TRBV20-1 and TRBJ1-1; D not certain. This CDR3 has 13 residues. Germline V gives CDR1 DFQATT, CDR2 SNEGSKA (reference sequence). The CDR3 DNA follows: TGCAGCAATTCCGGCGTCATGAACACTGAAGCTTTCTTT. Its translation: CSNSGVMNTEAFF.

Only a few counts were recorded for this clonotype. This chain joins TRBV25-1 and TRBJ1-6; 7 bases align to TRBD1. V dropped 6 bases and J dropped 10; count of bases not matched to a gene: 12. The CDR3 is 15 amino acids. The germline gives CDR1 MGHDK, CDR2 SYGVNS. The CDR3 protein is CASRGGLGRGSPLHF. CDR3 DNA sequence: TGTGCCAGCAGAGGGGGCCTAGGGAGAGGATCACCCCTCCACTTT.

Turning to this clonotype: The conserved phenylalanine or tryptophan is not found at the CDR3 terminus, so this likely reflects a read error. The chain combines TRBV6-6 with TRBJ2-3; D possibly corresponds to TRBD1 (5 bases). Per the germline V gene, CDR1 is MNHNY and CDR2 is SVGAGI (reference sequence). The CDR3 length is 14 residues. Trimming pared 10 bases from V and 3 bases from J, leaving 17 bases between. CDR3 nucleotides: TGTGCCACATCAGACAGTTTGGCGACAGATACGCAGTATTCT. It codes for CATSDSLATDTQYS.

The chain recombines TRBV6-5 with TRBJ1-1, with D maybe TRBD1 (6 bases). The V end was cut by 2 bases, the J end by 7 bases, with 11 bases between. Germline CDR1 reads MNHEY; CDR2 reads SVGAGI. This CDR3 spans 13 amino acids. The CDR3 loop is CASSYPDSFEAFF. The CDR3 DNA is TGTGCCAGCAGTTACCCGGACAGTTTTGAAGCTTTCTTT.

The sample holds a few counts of this clonotype. V usage is TRBV29-1 and J usage is TRBJ2-5; TRBD2 matches at 9 bases. CDR3 size: 13 residues. Germline V gene sequence: CDR1 SQVTM, CDR2 ANQGSEA. J gave up 1 base and V 7 bases, and 4 bases lay outside the gene matches. The CDR3 sequence: CSAARGGQETQYF. In DNA form, the CDR3 reads TGCAGCGCTGCGCGGGGGGGCCAAGAGACCCAGTACTTC. Using reference TRBV29-1 and TRBJ2-5 for the parts outside the CDR3, the full variable domain is SAVISQKPSRDICQRGTSLTIQCQVDSQVTMMFWYRQQPGQSLTLIATANQGSEATYESGFVIDKFPISRPNLTFSTLTVSNMSPEDSSIYLCSAARGGQETQYFGPGTRLLVL.

The chain uses TRBV2 and TRBJ2-2; the D call may be TRBD1 or TRBD2 (6 bases each). Looked up from germline, CDR1 is SNHLY and CDR2 is FYNNEI. Trimming took 8 bases from V and 3 from J, leaving 13 bases between them. The CDR3 is 14 residues long. CDR3 region: CASLGGRDTGELFF. The CDR3 DNA is TGTGCCAGCCTGGGGGGCCGGGACACCGGGGAGCTGTTTTTT.